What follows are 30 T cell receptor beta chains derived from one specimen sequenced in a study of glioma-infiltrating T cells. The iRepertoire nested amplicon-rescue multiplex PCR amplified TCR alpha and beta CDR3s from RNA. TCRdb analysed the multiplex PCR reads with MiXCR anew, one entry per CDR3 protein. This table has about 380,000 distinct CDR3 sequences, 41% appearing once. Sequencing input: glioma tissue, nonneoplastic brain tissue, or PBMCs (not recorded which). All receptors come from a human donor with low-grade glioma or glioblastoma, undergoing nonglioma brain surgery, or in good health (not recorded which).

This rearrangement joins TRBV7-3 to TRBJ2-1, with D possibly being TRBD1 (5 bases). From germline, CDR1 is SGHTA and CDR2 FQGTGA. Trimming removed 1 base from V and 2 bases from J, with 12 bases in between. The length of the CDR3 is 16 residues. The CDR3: CASSLMLGLPYNEQFF. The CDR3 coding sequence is TGTGCCAGCAGCTTAATGTTGGGGCTTCCCTACAATGAGCAGTTCTTC.

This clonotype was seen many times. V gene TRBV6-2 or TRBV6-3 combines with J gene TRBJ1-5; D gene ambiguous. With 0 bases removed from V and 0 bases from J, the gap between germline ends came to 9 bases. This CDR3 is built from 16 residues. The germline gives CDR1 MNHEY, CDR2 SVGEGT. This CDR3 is CASSYSTAYSNQPQHF. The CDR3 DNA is TGTGCCAGCAGTTACTCCACAGCCTATAGCAATCAGCCCCAGCATTTT.

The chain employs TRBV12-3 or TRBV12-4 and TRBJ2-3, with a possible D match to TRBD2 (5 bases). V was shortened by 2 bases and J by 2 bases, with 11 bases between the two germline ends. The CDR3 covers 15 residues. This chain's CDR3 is CASSLKSGFTDTQYF. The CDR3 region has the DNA TGTGCCAGCAGTTTAAAAAGCGGTTTCACAGATACGCAGTATTTT.

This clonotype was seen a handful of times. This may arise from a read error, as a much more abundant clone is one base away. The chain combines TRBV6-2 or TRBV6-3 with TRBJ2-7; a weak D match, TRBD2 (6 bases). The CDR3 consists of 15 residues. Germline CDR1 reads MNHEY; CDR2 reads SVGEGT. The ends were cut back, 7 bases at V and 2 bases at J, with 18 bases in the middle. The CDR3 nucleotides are TGTGCCAGCACCGCCGGGCCGGGGGTCACCTACGAGCAGTACTTC. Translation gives CASTAGPGVTYEQYF.

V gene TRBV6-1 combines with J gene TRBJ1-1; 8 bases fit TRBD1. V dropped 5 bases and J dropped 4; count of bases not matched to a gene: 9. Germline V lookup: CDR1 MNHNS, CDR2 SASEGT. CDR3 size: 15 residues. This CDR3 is CASSSSRTGSTEAFF. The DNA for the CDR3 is TGTGCCAGCAGTTCGAGTCGGACAGGGAGCACTGAAGCTTTCTTT.

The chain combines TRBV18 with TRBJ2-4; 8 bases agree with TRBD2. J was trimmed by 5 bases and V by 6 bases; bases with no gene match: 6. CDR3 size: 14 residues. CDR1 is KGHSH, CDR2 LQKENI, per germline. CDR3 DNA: TGTGCCAGCTCCATAGCGGGAATGGAAAACATTCAGTACTTC. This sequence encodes CASSIAGMENIQYF.

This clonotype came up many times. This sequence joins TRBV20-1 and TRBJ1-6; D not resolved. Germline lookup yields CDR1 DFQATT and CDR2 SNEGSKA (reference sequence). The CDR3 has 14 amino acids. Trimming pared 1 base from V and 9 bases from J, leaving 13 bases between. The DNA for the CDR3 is TGCAGTGCTAGAGGGACCCTGAGAGGTTCACCCCTCCACTTT. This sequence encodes CSARGTLRGSPLHF.

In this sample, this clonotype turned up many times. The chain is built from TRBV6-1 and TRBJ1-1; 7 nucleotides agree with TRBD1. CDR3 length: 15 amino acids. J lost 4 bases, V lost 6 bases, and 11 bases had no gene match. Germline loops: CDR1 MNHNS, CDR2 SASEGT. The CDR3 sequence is CASSRDSGGGTEAFF. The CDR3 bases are TGTGCCAGCAGCCGAGACTCAGGGGGTGGCACTGAAGCTTTCTTT.

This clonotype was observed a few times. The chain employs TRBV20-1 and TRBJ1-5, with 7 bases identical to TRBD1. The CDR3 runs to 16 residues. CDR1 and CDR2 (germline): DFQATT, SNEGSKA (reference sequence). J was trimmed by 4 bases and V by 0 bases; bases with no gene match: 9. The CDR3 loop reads CSARDRTGFGNQPQHF. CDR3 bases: TGCAGTGCTAGAGATCGGACAGGATTTGGAAATCAGCCCCAGCATTTT.

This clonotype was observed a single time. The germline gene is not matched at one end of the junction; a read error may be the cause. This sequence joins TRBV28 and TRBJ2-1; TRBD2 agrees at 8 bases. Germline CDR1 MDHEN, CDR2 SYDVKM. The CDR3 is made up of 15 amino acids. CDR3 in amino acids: CASILLAEGTNEQFF. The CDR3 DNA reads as TGTGCCAGCATTTTACTAGCGGAGGGGACCAATGAGCAGTTCTTC.

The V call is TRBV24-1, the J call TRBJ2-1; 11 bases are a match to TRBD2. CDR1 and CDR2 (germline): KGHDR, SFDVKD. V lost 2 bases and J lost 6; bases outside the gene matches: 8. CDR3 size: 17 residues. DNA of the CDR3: TGTGCCACCAGTGATTCATCACTAGCGGGAGATGTCAATGAGCAGTTCTTC. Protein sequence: CATSDSSLAGDVNEQFF.

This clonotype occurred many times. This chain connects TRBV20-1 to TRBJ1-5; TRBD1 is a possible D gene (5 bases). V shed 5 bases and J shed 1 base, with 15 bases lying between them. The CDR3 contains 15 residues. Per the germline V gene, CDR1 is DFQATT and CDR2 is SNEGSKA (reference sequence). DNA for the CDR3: TGCAGTGCTGGTCTACCCGGGGGGAGCAATCAGCCCCAGCATTTT. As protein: CSAGLPGGSNQPQHF.

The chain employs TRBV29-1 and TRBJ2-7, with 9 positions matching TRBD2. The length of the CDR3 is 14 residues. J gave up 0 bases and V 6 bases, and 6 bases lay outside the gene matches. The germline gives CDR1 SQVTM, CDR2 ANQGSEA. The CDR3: CSVQTSGFSYEQYF. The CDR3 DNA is TGCAGCGTCCAGACTAGCGGTTTCTCCTACGAGCAGTACTTC.

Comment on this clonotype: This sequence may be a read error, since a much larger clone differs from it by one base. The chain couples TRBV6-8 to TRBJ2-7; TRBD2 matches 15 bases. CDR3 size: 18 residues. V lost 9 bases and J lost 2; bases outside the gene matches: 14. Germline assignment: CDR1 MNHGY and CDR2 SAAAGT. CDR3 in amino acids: CARSRGTSGRRNPYEQYF. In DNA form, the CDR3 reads TGTGCCAGAAGTCGTGGGACTAGCGGGAGGCGTAACCCCTACGAGCAGTACTTC.

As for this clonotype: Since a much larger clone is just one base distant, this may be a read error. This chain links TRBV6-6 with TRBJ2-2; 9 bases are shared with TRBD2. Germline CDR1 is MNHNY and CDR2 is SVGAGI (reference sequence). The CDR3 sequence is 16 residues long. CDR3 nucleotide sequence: TGTGCCAGCAGTGACTCCGGGACTAGCAACACCGGGCAGCTGTTTTTT. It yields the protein CASSDSGTSNTGQLFF.

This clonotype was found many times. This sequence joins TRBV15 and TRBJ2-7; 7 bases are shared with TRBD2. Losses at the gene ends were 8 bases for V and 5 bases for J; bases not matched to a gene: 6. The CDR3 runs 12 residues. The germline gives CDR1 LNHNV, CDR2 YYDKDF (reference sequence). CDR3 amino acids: CATGGSINEQYF. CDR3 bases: TGTGCCACCGGCGGGAGTATCAACGAGCAGTACTTC.

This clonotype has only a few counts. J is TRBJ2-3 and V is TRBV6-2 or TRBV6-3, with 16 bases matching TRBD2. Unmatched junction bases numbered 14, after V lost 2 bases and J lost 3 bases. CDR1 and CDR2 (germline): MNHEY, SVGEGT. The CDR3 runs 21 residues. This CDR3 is CASSYRIPGTSGRARTDTQYF. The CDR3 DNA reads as TGTGCCAGCAGTTACCGTATTCCCGGGACTAGCGGGAGGGCCAGGACAGATACGCAGTATTTT.

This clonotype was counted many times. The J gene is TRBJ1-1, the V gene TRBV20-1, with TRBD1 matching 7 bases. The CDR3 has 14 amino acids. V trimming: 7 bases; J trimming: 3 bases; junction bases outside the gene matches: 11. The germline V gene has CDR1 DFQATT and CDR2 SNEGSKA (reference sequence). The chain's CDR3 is CSVKGARGYTEAFF. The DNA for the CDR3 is TGCAGTGTAAAGGGGGCCCGGGGGTACACTGAAGCTTTCTTT.

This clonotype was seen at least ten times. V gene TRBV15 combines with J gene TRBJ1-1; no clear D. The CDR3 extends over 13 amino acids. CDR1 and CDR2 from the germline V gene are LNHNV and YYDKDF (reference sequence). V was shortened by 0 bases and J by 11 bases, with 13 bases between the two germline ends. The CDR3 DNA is TGTGCCACCAGCAGAGATCTGAGGCGTGACGCTTTCTTT. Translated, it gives CATSRDLRRDAFF.

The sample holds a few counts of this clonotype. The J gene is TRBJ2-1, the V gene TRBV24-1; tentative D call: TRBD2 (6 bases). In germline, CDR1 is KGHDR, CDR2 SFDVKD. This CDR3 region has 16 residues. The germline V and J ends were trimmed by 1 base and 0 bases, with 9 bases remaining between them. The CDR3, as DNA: TGTGCCACCAGTGATTTCTACGGGAGCTCCTACAATGAGCAGTTCTTC. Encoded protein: CATSDFYGSSYNEQFF.

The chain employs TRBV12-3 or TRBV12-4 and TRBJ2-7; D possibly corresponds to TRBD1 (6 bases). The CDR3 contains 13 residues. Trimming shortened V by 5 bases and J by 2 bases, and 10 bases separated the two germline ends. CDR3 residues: CASSKDSTYEQYF. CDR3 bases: TGTGCCAGCAGTAAGGACAGCACCTACGAGCAGTACTTC.

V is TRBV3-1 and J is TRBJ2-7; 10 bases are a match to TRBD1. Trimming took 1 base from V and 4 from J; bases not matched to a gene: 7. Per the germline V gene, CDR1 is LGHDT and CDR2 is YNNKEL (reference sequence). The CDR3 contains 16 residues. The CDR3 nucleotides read TGTGCCAGCAGCCAAGGACAGGGGGCGTCCCTATACGAGCAGTACTTC. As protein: CASSQGQGASLYEQYF.

The CDR3 region has the DNA TGTGCCAGCAGCTATGGATTTAATTCACCCCTCCACTTT. Protein product: CASSYGFNSPLHF. This chain connects TRBV7-6 to TRBJ1-6; D call uncertain. V shed 4 bases and J shed 6 bases, with 7 bases lying between them. Per the germline V gene, CDR1 is SGHVS and CDR2 is FNYEAQ. This CDR3 contains 13 residues.

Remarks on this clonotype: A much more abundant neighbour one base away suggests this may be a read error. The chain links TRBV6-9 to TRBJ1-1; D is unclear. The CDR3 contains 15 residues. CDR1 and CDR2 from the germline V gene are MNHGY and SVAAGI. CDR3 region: CASGYVPWLNTEAFF. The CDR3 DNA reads TGTGCCAGCGGTTACGTCCCCTGGTTGAACACTGAAGCTTTCTTT.

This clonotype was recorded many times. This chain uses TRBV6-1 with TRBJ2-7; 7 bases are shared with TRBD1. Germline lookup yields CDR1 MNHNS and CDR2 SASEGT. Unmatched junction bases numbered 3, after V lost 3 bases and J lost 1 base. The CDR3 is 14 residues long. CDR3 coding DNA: TGTGCCAGCAGTGACAGGACAGGATCCTACGAGCAGTACTTC. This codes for CASSDRTGSYEQYF.

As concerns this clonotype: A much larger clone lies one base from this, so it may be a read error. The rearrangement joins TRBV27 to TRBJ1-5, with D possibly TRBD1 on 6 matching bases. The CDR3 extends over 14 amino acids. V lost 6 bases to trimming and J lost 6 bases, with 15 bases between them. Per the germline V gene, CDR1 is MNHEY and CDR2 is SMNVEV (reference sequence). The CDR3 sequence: CASSPGVSPQPQHF. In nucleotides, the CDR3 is TGTGCCAGCAGCCCAGGGGTCTCCCCTCAGCCCCAGCATTTT.

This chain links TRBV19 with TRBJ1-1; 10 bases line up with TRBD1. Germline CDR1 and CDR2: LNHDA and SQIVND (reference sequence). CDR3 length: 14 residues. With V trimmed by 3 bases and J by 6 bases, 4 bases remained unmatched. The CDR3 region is CASSMGQGTPEAFF. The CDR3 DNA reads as TGTGCCAGTAGTATGGGACAGGGGACGCCTGAAGCTTTCTTT.

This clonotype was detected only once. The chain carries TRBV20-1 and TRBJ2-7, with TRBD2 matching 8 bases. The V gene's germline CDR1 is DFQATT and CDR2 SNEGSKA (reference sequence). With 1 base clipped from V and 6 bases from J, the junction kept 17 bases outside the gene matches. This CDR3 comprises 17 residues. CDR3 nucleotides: TGCAGTGCTAGAGGTAATAGCGGGATCCCCGCCCGGGGCGAGCAGTACTTC. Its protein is CSARGNSGIPARGEQYF.

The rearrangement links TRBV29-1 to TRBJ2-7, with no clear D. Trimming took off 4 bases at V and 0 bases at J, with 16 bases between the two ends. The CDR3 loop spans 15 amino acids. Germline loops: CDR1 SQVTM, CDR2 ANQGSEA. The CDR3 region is CSVGLRLLSSYEQYF. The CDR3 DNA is TGCAGCGTTGGTTTGAGACTTCTCAGCTCCTACGAGCAGTACTTC.

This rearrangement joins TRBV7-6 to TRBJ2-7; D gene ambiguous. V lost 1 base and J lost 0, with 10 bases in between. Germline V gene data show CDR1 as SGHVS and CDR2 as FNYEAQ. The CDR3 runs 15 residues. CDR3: CASSLVTESSYEQYF. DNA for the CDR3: TGTGCCAGCAGCTTAGTTACGGAGAGCTCCTACGAGCAGTACTTC.